This entry is about one T cell receptor beta chain. This clonotype has a handful of counts. Its antigen has not been determined. No clone much larger than this one lies a single base away; base qualities are absent. Amplification of TCR beta CDR3 regions was carried out from RNA transcripts. The first round of RT-PCR for the TCR CDR3 was performed with the HTBI primer set and the Qiagen OneStep RT-PCR kit. Libraries were constructed in a second round of multiplex PCR, after which size selection and purification were carried out. Libraries were sequenced paired-end with 100 bp reads on an Illumina HiSeq2000. The authors' pipeline ran thus. SOAPnuke was used to process the raw data, with reads discarded if the reads contained adapters or uncalled bases, had a mean Phred below 15, or lacked an exact constant-primer or identifier match. High-quality paired reads were merged using COPE v1.2.5, and each unique nucleotide sequence was defined as a clonotype. Clonotypes were aligned to IMGT TRBV, TRBD and TRBJ reference segments using MiTCR v1.1. The analysis was restricted to V-J combinations with a frequency above 0.0001, which together covered about 99% of the repertoires. The TCS score was defined as the ratio of F50 (clonal expansion) to E x V (chaos), calculated using BLOSUM62-based TCRdist between CDR3 peptides within each V-J. Welch's t-statistics and random forest reduced fewer than 600 V-J features to 10 to 15, which were used in a naive Bayes classifier (R e1071). Thyroid-blood repertoire similarity was quantified with the Morisita-Horn index. TCRdb passed the public sequencing reads through fastp at Q25 and MiXCR, retaining productive beta sequences. Each CDR3 protein appears once, grouped with its most common genes and DNA. The V and J calls were not made by the authors but by TCRdb's processing. The sample contains about 840,000 distinct CDR3 sequences, about 38% of them found a single time. 7% to 10% of the sample is taken by the ten largest.

Graves' hyperthyroidism was defined as stable when no progression to ophthalmopathy occurred over 18 months of follow-up. Hyperthyroidism patients were newly diagnosed, had a disease duration of under 2 months, and were aged 18 to 65 years. Any patient with an uncontrolled infection, another autoimmune disease, pregnancy or lactation was excluded. Diagnoses were based on clinical symptoms, serum thyroxine and TRAb, thyroid ultrasound and orbital computed tomography. Ficoll-Paque density gradient centrifugation was used to isolate PBMCs from 8.5 to 10 ml of fresh peripheral blood. Total RNA was extracted with Trizol reagent, and quality was checked on an Agilent 2100 Bioanalyzer. The germline V gene yields MGHRA for CDR1 and YSYEKL for CDR2. V is reduced by 0 bases and J by 6 bases, leaving a spacing of 12 bases between them. Including cysteine and phenylalanine, the CDR3 has 15 amino acids. The sequence is cut down to CDR3 DNA, 45 bases in frame from base 1.

This entry is derived from a study of T cells in Graves' hyperthyroidism and ophthalmopathy (dated by TCRdb to between 2018 and 2020). At the level of the whole study: Peripheral blood was collected at initial diagnosis, before any treatment. TCR V-J signatures able to tell the groups apart were searched for in a discovery cohort of 95 to 100 patients, of whom 43 had Graves' ophthalmopathy and about 55 had stable Graves' hyperthyroidism. An independent validation cohort of under 20 hyperthyroidism patients and 17 patients who later progressed to ophthalmopathy tested prospective prediction of ophthalmopathy. The 95 to 100 discovery patients were randomly divided into training and test sets at a 7:3 ratio. Thyroid tissue and blood T-cell repertoires from six Graves' hyperthyroidism patients were also compared in the study. Following sampling, methimazole starting at 30 mg daily was given to hyperthyroidism patients, and high-dose intravenous methylprednisolone was given to ophthalmopathy patients. According to the paper, TCR Vbeta CDR3 sequencing was carried out on some 140 peripheral blood samples, which came from more than 40 ophthalmopathy, some 73 hyperthyroidism and around 17 progressor patients.

General conclusions and limits of the study: No statistical method was used to fix the sample size in advance, and group allocation was not hidden from the investigators. In validation, the model predicted progression to ophthalmopathy a median of about 6.5 months before onset, with about 70% sensitivity and about 75% specificity. A 13 V-J signature model separated ophthalmopathy from stable hyperthyroidism, with 87.88% sensitivity and just under 84% specificity in cross-validation and 80%/75% in testing. Most expanded thyroid clonotypes (frequency above 0.001) were also detected in blood, suggesting blood repertoires may reflect thyroid immune responses.

Sequencing was carried out using blood. The V gene is TRBV4-1 and the J gene is TRBJ1-5; no D gene call is confident. The clonotype comes from a man between 18 and 29 years old with Graves' hyperthyroidism. The nucleotide sequence reads as follows: TGCGCCAGCAGCCAAGATCGGTTGGGTGGTCAGCCCCAGCATTTT. The translation is CASSQDRLGGQPQHF.